Listed below are T cell receptor beta chains from one sample, sequenced in a study of radiotherapy plus CTLA-4 blockade in lung cancer. Data came from immunoSEQ multiplex PCR; TCRdb stores just in-frame clones and leaves some out. The data hold around 65,000 clones, with about 80% observed a single time. The specimen comprised peripheral blood, sampled from a patient treated with radiotherapy plus ipilimumab. The receptor source for this set is a human donor with non-small cell lung cancer who had a complete response to radiotherapy plus ipilimumab. CDR3s include the opening cysteine and the closing phenylalanine or tryptophan. The D gene is left open where the match is weak. Size values are once, few and many counts, or a class for expanded clones, and some rows have none.

v_gene	abundance	j_gene	d_gene	CDR3aa	CDR3nt
TRBV9	-	TRBJ2-3	-	CASSGSEAQYF	TGTGCCAGCAGCGGATCTGAAGCGCAGTATTTT
TRBV7-2	-	TRBJ2-1	-	CASTLRRDEQFF	TGTGCCAGCACCCTCCGCAGGGATGAGCAGTTCTTC
TRBV27	-	TRBJ2-3	TRBD2	CASSFLAGAVNTQYF	TGTGCCAGCAGTTTTCTAGCGGGAGCGGTAAATACGCAGTATTTT
TRBV7-9	-	TRBJ1-1	-	CASSLTGQRNTEAFF	TGTGCCAGCAGCTTAACCGGGCAGAGGAACACTGAAGCTTTCTTT
TRBV6-5	few	TRBJ2-2	-	CASSGGTGELFF	TGTGCCAGCAGTGGTGGAACCGGGGAGCTGTTTTTT
TRBV7-9	-	TRBJ2-3	-	CASSFSFRNQGLLQYF	TGTGCCAGCAGCTTCTCATTCCGGAATCAGGGGTTGCTGCAGTATTTT
TRBV19	-	TRBJ1-3	-	CATQRRLYGLGNTIYF	TGTGCCACTCAGCGCCGCCTTTATGGGTTGGGAAACACCATATATTTT
TRBV30	-	TRBJ1-1	TRBD1	CAWSVLRGRVEAFF	TGTGCCTGGAGTGTACTAAGGGGGCGGGTGGAAGCTTTCTTT
TRBV5-6	-	TRBJ2-3	TRBD1	CASSKQGVSTDTQYF	TGTGCCAGCAGTAAACAGGGGGTTAGCACAGATACGCAGTATTTT
TRBV27	-	TRBJ2-1	-	CASSFLIRLGTGPYNEQFF	TGTGCCAGCAGTTTCCTCATCCGACTGGGGACGGGCCCCTACAATGAGCAGTTCTTC
TRBV10-1	-	TRBJ1-2	TRBD1	CATSTGTGDGYTF	TGCGCCACTTCCACCGGGACAGGAGATGGCTACACCTTC
TRBV6-1	few	TRBJ2-6	-	CASSSGLSGANVLTF	TGTGCCAGCAGTTCAGGGCTCTCTGGGGCCAACGTCCTGACTTTC
TRBV5-6	once	TRBJ2-6	-	CASSPRVYWAGANVLTF	TGTGCCAGCAGCCCGCGGGTCTATTGGGCTGGGGCCAACGTCCTGACTTTC